This is a list of T cell receptor beta chains from one sample in a study of cytomegalovirus exposure and HLA in healthy donors. Clones were read by immunoSEQ multiplex PCR, and TCRdb kept only the in-frame ones, dropping some. The sample has approximately 210,000 clones. The sample was PBMCs. Receptors were obtained from a woman in her twenties or thirties in good health and CMV-seropositive. The CDR3 runs from the conserved cysteine through the conserved F or W. D genes are given only for firm matches.

>TRBJ2-3|.|TRBV29-1
CSAGEPTDTQYF
TGCAGCGCCGGGGAACCCACAGATACGCAGTATTTT
>TRBJ2-5|TRBD1|TRBV7-2
CASSPWTGFVKETQYF
TGTGCCAGCAGCCCCTGGACAGGGTTTGTAAAAGAGACCCAGTACTTC
>TRBJ1-5|.|TRBV19
CASSISGSQPQHF
TGTGCCAGTAGTATCTCGGGTTCTCAGCCCCAGCATTTT
>TRBJ2-7|TRBD2|TRBV5-4
CASSPRPSGRGYEQYF
TGTGCCAGCAGCCCGCGCCCTAGCGGGAGGGGGTACGAGCAGTACTTC
>TRBJ1-2|TRBD1|TRBV18
CASSPPGTGIGGYTF
TGTGCCAGCTCACCACCGGGGACAGGGATCGGTGGCTACACCTTC
>TRBJ2-2|TRBD1|TRBV5-8
CASSSLGTGTFGELFF
TGTGCCAGCAGCTCACTCGGGACAGGGACTTTCGGGGAGCTGTTTTTT
>TRBJ1-2|TRBD1|TRBV28
CASSPGQGKGYTF
TGTGCCAGCAGTCCGGGACAGGGGAAAGGCTACACCTTC
>TRBJ2-7|.|TRBV14
CASKSLDGYGEQYF
TGTGCCAGCAAATCCCTCGACGGGTACGGCGAGCAGTACTTC
>TRBJ2-5|TRBD2|TRBV29-1
CSVERGNQETQYF
TGCAGCGTAGAGCGGGGGAACCAAGAGACCCAGTACTTC
>TRBJ1-5|TRBD1|TRBV5-3
CARSLVTGTGVRSNQPQHF
TGTGCCAGAAGCTTGGTCACCGGGACAGGGGTTCGGAGCAATCAGCCCCAGCATTTT
>TRBJ2-3|.|TRBV10-2
CASTESPSTSDTQYF
TGCGCCAGCACCGAGAGTCCCTCGACATCCGATACGCAGTATTTT
>TRBJ2-5|TRBD1|TRBV28
CASSPQGQGALETQYF
TGTGCCAGCAGCCCTCAGGGGCAGGGGGCTTTGGAGACCCAGTACTTC
>TRBJ2-5|TRBD1|TRBV6-5
CASRTGVAREQYF
TGTGCCAGCAGGACAGGGGTCGCGAGGGAGCAGTACTTC
>TRBJ2-7|TRBD2|TRBV27
CASSSLAGGYEQYF
TGTGCCAGCAGCTCTCTAGCGGGGGGTTACGAGCAGTACTTC
>TRBJ2-3|.|TRBV30
CAWSVQGGSDTQYF
TGTGCCTGGAGTGTACAGGGAGGGTCAGATACGCAGTATTTT
>TRBJ2-1|TRBD1|TRBV7-2
CASSFLLTGGRSYNEQFF
TGTGCCAGCAGCTTTTTATTAACAGGGGGCAGATCCTACAATGAGCAGTTCTTC
>TRBJ2-3|TRBD2|TRBV28
CASSLLPSGALGTDTQYF
TGTGCCAGCAGTTTATTACCTAGCGGGGCTCTTGGGACAGATACGCAGTATTTT
>TRBJ1-2|.|TRBV2
CASSEYGQPTYGYTF
TGTGCCAGCAGTGAATATGGACAGCCTACCTATGGCTACACCTTC
>TRBJ2-5|TRBD1|TRBV10-1
CASSEGGQGELEEETQYF
TGCGCCAGCAGTGAGGGGGGACAGGGGGAGCTTGAGGAAGAGACCCAGTACTTC
>TRBJ2-5|.|TRBV28
CAIGRGARETQYF
TGTGCCATCGGCAGGGGTGCTAGGGAGACCCAGTACTTC
>TRBJ2-3|.|TRBV2
CASSDGGGGADTQYF
TGTGCCAGCAGTGATGGAGGGGGCGGTGCAGATACGCAGTATTTT
>TRBJ2-3|.|TRBV2
CASSEGLSTDTQYF
TGTGCCAGCAGTGAAGGCCTAAGCACAGATACGCAGTATTTT
>TRBJ1-1|.|TRBV5-1
CASSFTGKNSEAFF
TGCGCCAGCAGCTTCACAGGGAAGAACAGTGAAGCTTTCTTT
>TRBJ2-5|TRBD1|TRBV7-9
CASSFGTGVQETQYF
TGTGCCAGCAGCTTCGGGACAGGGGTTCAAGAGACCCAGTACTTC
>TRBJ1-2|.|TRBV4-3
CASSQTTGNYGYTF
TGCGCCAGCAGCCAAACCACAGGGAACTATGGCTACACCTTC
>TRBJ1-1|.|TRBV6-4
CASRRTADGEAFF
TGTGCCAGCAGGAGGACAGCGGATGGTGAAGCTTTCTTT
>TRBJ1-2|TRBD1|TRBV7-9
CASSLASIRTGLNYGYTF
TGTGCCAGCAGCTTAGCGTCCATCCGGACAGGGTTGAACTATGGCTACACCTTC